These 22 T cell receptor beta chains came from one sample sequenced in a study of blood T cell repertoires in COVID-19. Sequenced by immunoSEQ multiplex PCR; TCRdb stores in-frame clones only, minus some. The sample has approximately 130,000 clones, about 86% seen once. Sequencing was carried out using peripheral blood. The receptors shown here come from a woman between 45 and 60 years old who had recovered from COVID-19.

The chain has TRBV11-3 and TRBJ1-1; 8 bases are a match to TRBD1. Germline CDR1 is SGHNT and CDR2 is YENEEA. J was trimmed by 5 bases and V by 4 bases; bases with no gene match: 6. The CDR3 is made up of 14 amino acids. The CDR3 is CASSSGQGTTEAFF. The CDR3 DNA reads TGTGCCAGCAGCTCAGGACAGGGTACGACTGAAGCTTTCTTT.

The rearrangement uses TRBV6-5 and TRBJ1-5; no reliable D call. Trimming cost V 4 bases and J 7 bases, with 14 bases left between them. The V gene's germline CDR1 is MNHEY and CDR2 SVGAGI. The CDR3 extends over 14 amino acids. The CDR3 DNA reads as TGTGCCAGCAGTTTCCTCGAGGGCAGGCAGCCCCAGCATTTT. Amino acid sequence: CASSFLEGRQPQHF.

The chain carries TRBV27 and TRBJ2-1; D is unresolved. This CDR3 spans 13 amino acids. V lost 3 bases to trimming and J lost 6 bases, with 9 bases between them. Germline V gene data show CDR1 as MNHEY and CDR2 as SMNVEV (reference sequence). CDR3 coding DNA: TGTGCCAGCAGTTTCGGCAGACTCAATGAGCAGTTCTTC. Its translation: CASSFGRLNEQFF.

The V and J genes are TRBV5-6 and TRBJ1-4; 8 bases match TRBD1. Trimming cost V 4 bases and J 7 bases; bases outside gene matches: 9. In germline, CDR1 is SGHDT, CDR2 YYEEEE. The CDR3 is 15 amino acids. CDR3 coding DNA: TGTGCCAGCAGCGGCTCTGGGACAGGATCTGAAAAACTGTTTTTT. This gives the protein CASSGSGTGSEKLFF. The variable domain in full, completed from reference TRBV5-6 and TRBJ1-4, reads DAGVTQSPTHLIKTRGQQVTLRCSPKSGHDTVSWYQQALGQGPQFIFQYYEEEERQRGNFPDRFSGHQFPNYSSELNVNALLLGDSALYLCASSGSGTGSEKLFFGSGTQLSVL.

The V call is TRBV9, the J call TRBJ1-6; no firm D call. Germline V gene data show CDR1 as SGDLS and CDR2 as YYNGEE. This CDR3 is 14 amino acids long. The V gene lost 0 bases and the J gene lost 10 bases, with 11 bases spanning the gap. The CDR3 DNA sequence: TGTGCCAGCAGCGTAGCCCAGGCACGGTCACCCCTCCACTTT. Protein: CASSVAQARSPLHF. Filled out from reference TRBV9 and TRBJ1-6, the complete variable domain reads DSGVTQTPKHLITATGQRVTLRCSPRSGDLSVYWYQQSLDQGLQFLIQYYNGEERAKGNILERFSAQQFPDLHSELNLSSLELGDSALYFCASSVAQARSPLHFGNGTRLTVT.

This clone was observed a few times. The V call is TRBV5-1, the J call TRBJ2-1; 12 bases are a match to TRBD2. Trimming at V came to 1 base and at J to 6 bases, leaving 5 bases not matched to a gene. Per germline, CDR1 SGHRS and CDR2 YFSETQ. This CDR3 has 16 amino acids. CDR3 DNA sequence: TGCGCCAGCAGCTTGCCGACTAGCGGGAGTGGCAATGAGCAGTTCTTC. Translated: CASSLPTSGSGNEQFF.

This clone was observed a single time. J is TRBJ2-7 and V is TRBV27, with TRBD2 matching 16 bases. The CDR3 spans 19 residues. The trim removed 5 bases at V and 4 bases at J, leaving 14 bases unmatched. The germline V gene has CDR1 MNHEY and CDR2 SMNVEV (reference sequence). CDR3 protein: CASSTTFGTSGRARYEQYF. CDR3 coding DNA: TGTGCCAGCAGTACTACCTTTGGGACTAGCGGGAGGGCAAGGTACGAGCAGTACTTC.

This clone was observed once. This chain joins TRBV2 and TRBJ2-3, with 11 bases matching TRBD2. The length of the CDR3 is 15 residues. V shed 3 bases and J 8 bases; nucleotides not matched to a gene: 7. The germline gives CDR1 SNHLY, CDR2 FYNNEI. The CDR3 region has the DNA TGTGCCAGCAGTGATAGTAGCGGGGGGGCCGGTACGCAGTATTTT. Translated, it gives CASSDSSGGAGTQYF.

The chain employs TRBV23-1 and TRBJ1-1; the match to TRBD1 covers 10 bases. TRBV23-1 is sorted into the ORF group, with uncertain function. Trimming removed 6 bases from V and 5 bases from J; junction bases left unmatched: 6. The CDR3 sequence is 14 residues long. The CDR3 protein is CASSFRDRGTEAFF. The CDR3 coding sequence is TGCGCCAGCAGCTTCCGGGACAGGGGTACTGAAGCTTTCTTT.

As DNA, the CDR3 is TGTGCCAGCAGCCAACTTACAGGGAATAATTCACCCCTCCACTTT. It codes for CASSQLTGNNSPLHF. The V and J genes are TRBV14 and TRBJ1-6; possible D gene TRBD1, 6 bases. The V gene lost 2 bases and the J gene lost 5 bases, with 10 bases spanning the gap. CDR1 SGHDN and CDR2 FVKESK come from the germline V gene. The CDR3 extends over 15 amino acids. Full variable domain (rest looked up from reference TRBV14 and TRBJ1-6): EAGVTQFPSHSVIEKGQTVTLRCDPISGHDNLYWYRRVMGKEIKFLLHFVKESKQDESGMPNNRFLAERTGGTYSTLKVQPAELEDSGVYFCASSQLTGNNSPLHFGNGTRLTVT.

The V gene is TRBV29-1, the J gene TRBJ2-1; 8 nucleotides agree with TRBD2. The V and J ends lost 0 bases and 0 bases, in that order; junction bases with no gene match: 4. The CDR3 is 16 amino acids. Germline lookup yields CDR1 SQVTM and CDR2 ANQGSEA. The CDR3 region is CSVEEQRGSSYNEQFF. CDR3 coding DNA: TGCAGCGTTGAAGAACAGCGGGGGAGCTCCTACAATGAGCAGTTCTTC.

V and J are TRBV7-2 and TRBJ1-6; TRBD1 matches at 8 bases. This CDR3 has 16 residues. The J segment lost 9 bases and the V segment lost 4 bases, leaving 11 bases of the junction unmatched. CDR1 and CDR2 (germline): SGHTA, FQGNSA. The CDR3 reads CASSWSPDRGSSPLHF. CDR3 in DNA: TGTGCCAGCAGCTGGAGTCCCGACAGGGGTAGTTCACCCCTCCACTTT.

This clone was seen a few times. The V gene is TRBV27, the J gene TRBJ1-2; D is undetermined. Germline V gives CDR1 MNHEY, CDR2 SMNVEV (reference sequence). This CDR3 is built from 14 residues. Trimming stripped 6 bases from V and 3 bases from J, with 14 bases between. CDR3 sequence (DNA): TGTGCCAGCAGCCGTCGGATGGGAGACTATGGCTACACCTTC. It translates to CASSRRMGDYGYTF.

The chain links TRBV2 to TRBJ1-1; D remains ambiguous. CDR1 is SNHLY, CDR2 FYNNEI, per germline. V dropped 8 bases and J dropped 0 bases, with 10 bases sitting between them. This CDR3 spans 13 amino acids. CDR3 nucleotide sequence: TGTGCCAGCGAGAACGGTGTGAACACTGAAGCTTTCTTT. Its translation: CASENGVNTEAFF. Drawing the rest from reference TRBV2 and TRBJ1-1, the complete variable domain is EPEVTQTPSHQVTQMGQEVILRCVPISNHLYFYWYRQILGQKVEFLVSFYNNEISEKSEIFDDQFSVERPDGSNFTLKIRSTKLEDSAMYFCASENGVNTEAFFGQGTRLTVV.

The chain combines TRBV6-1 with TRBJ2-1; D may be TRBD1 (5 bases). CDR1 is MNHNS, CDR2 SASEGT, per germline. Trimming removed 3 bases at V and 6 bases at J, with 15 bases between. The CDR3 sequence is 15 residues long. The CDR3 DNA follows: TGTGCCAGCAGTGATTACTCCAGGACATCCAATGAGCAGTTCTTC. Translating gives CASSDYSRTSNEQFF.

V usage is TRBV4-1 and J usage is TRBJ1-2; D remains ambiguous. V dropped 0 bases and J dropped 7 bases, with 9 bases sitting between them. The CDR3 totals 13 residues. The germline CDR1 and CDR2 sequences are MGHRA and YSYEKL. CDR3 sequence: CASSQDTRLGYTF. The CDR3 DNA sequence: TGCGCCAGCAGCCAAGATACCAGGCTTGGCTACACCTTC.

The gene calls are TRBV6-4 and TRBJ2-3; 10 bases map to TRBD2. In germline, CDR1 is MRHNA, CDR2 SNTAGT. CDR3 length equals 16 residues. V lost 2 bases, J lost 4 bases, and 6 bases stayed unmatched. The CDR3 sequence: CASSDRPSGGSDTQYF. The CDR3 region has the DNA TGTGCCAGCAGTGACCGTCCTAGCGGGGGCTCAGATACGCAGTATTTT.

A single count supports this clone. The CDR3 region has the DNA TGCAGCGCCCGAACCGGGATCACAGATACGCAGTATTTT. It yields the protein CSARTGITDTQYF. J is TRBJ2-3 and V is TRBV29-1; a possible D gene is TRBD2 (5 bases). Germline-derived CDR1 and CDR2 are SQVTM and ANQGSEA. The CDR3 spans 13 residues. Trimming left V 7 bases short and J 2 bases short, with 13 bases between.

The genes are TRBV24-1 and TRBJ1-2; D gene ambiguous. With 1 base removed from V and 4 bases from J, the gap between germline ends came to 6 bases. Per the germline V gene, CDR1 is KGHDR and CDR2 is SFDVKD. This CDR3 has 13 residues. The DNA of the CDR3 is TGTGCCACCAGTGATTTAGAGTTCTATGGCTACACCTTC. It codes for CATSDLEFYGYTF.

V and J are TRBV4-1 and TRBJ2-2, with 10 bases that match TRBD2. The CDR3 sequence is 17 residues long. The V gene end was trimmed by 0 bases and the J gene end by 6 bases; junction bases not matched to a gene: 7. Germline V lookup: CDR1 MGHRA, CDR2 YSYEKL. CDR3 protein: CASSQDRGLAGAGELFF. DNA for the CDR3: TGCGCCAGCAGCCAAGATAGGGGCCTAGCGGGGGCCGGGGAGCTGTTTTTT.

The rearrangement uses TRBV7-2 and TRBJ2-7; TRBD1 matches 7 bases. The CDR3 sequence is 17 residues long. V lost 1 base, J lost 0 bases, and 9 bases stayed unmatched. The germline V gene encodes CDR1 SGHTA and CDR2 FQGNSA. CDR3 nucleotide sequence: TGTGCCAGCAGCTTAGGTCTCCGGGACAGATACTCCTACGAGCAGTACTTC. Amino acids: CASSLGLRDRYSYEQYF. The full variable domain, with the rest looked up from reference TRBV7-2 and TRBJ2-7, is GAGVSQSPSNKVTEKGKDVELRCDPISGHTALYWYRQSLGQGLEFLIYFQGNSAPDKSGLPSDRFSAERTGGSVSTLTIQRTQQEDSAVYLCASSLGLRDRYSYEQYFGPGTRLTVT.

In this sample, this clone turned up once. The chain couples TRBV2 to TRBJ1-4, with D tentatively TRBD1 (5 bases). Per the germline V gene, CDR1 is SNHLY and CDR2 is FYNNEI. This CDR3 spans 16 amino acids. Trimming left V 6 bases short and J 1 base short, with 15 bases between. Here the CDR3 reads CASRRQGVGTNEKLFF. CDR3 in DNA: TGTGCCAGCAGGAGGCAGGGTGTCGGAACTAATGAAAAACTGTTTTTT.